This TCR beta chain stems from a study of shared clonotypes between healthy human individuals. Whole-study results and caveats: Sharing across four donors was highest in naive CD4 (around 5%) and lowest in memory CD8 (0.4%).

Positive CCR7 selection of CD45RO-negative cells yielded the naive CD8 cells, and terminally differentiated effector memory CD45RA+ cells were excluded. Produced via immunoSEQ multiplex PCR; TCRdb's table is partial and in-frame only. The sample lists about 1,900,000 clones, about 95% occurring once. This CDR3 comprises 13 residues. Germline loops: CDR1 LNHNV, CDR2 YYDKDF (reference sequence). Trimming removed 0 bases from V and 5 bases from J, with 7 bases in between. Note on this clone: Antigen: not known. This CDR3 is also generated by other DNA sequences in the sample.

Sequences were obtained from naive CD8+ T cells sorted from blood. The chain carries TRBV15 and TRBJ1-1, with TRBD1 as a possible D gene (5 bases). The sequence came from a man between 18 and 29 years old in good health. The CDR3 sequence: CATSRDEGTEAFF. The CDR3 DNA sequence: TGTGCCACCAGCAGAGATGAGGGGACTGAAGCTTTCTTT.